One sample yielded the 28 T cell receptor beta chains listed below, sequenced in a study of OX40 agonist ivuxolimab in advanced cancers. The protocol was immunoSEQ multiplex PCR, while the TCRdb copy is restricted to in-frame clones and leaves out a portion. The repertoire has about 64,000 clones, approximately 90% of them found once; the top ten carry under 0.45%. Specimen: CD4+ or CD8+ T cells sorted from blood, collected in a trial of the OX40 agonist ivuxolimab. These receptors all stem from an adult with an advanced solid tumor such as melanoma, head and neck, liver or kidney cancer.

The chain couples TRBV7-2 to TRBJ2-7; D gene uncertain. CDR1 and CDR2 from the germline V gene are SGHTA and FQGNSA. Trimming removed 10 bases from V and 0 bases from J, with 13 bases in between. The CDR3 consists of 13 residues. CDR3 loop: CATPSPGSYEQYF. CDR3 nucleotides: TGTGCCACCCCGTCTCCCGGCTCCTACGAGCAGTACTTC. Filled out from reference TRBV7-2 and TRBJ2-7, the complete variable domain reads GAGVSQSPSNKVTEKGKDVELRCDPISGHTALYWYRQSLGQGLEFLIYFQGNSAPDKSGLPSDRFSAERTGGSVSTLTIQRTQQEDSAVYLCATPSPGSYEQYFGPGTRLTVT.

The rearrangement links TRBV6-1 to TRBJ1-2; D ambiguous. The CDR3 has 15 amino acids. CDR1 MNHNS and CDR2 SASEGT come from the germline V gene. V was pared by 0 bases and J by 7 bases, with 15 bases between. The DNA for the CDR3 is TGTGCCAGCAGTGAAGCTGTTAGGTTAGCTCCTGGCTACACCTTC. As protein: CASSEAVRLAPGYTF.

A single count supports this clone. This sequence joins TRBV19 and TRBJ1-5; 8 bases line up with TRBD1. V trimming: 3 bases; J trimming: 6 bases; junction bases outside the gene matches: 7. This CDR3 comprises 15 residues. CDR1 is LNHDA and CDR2 is SQIVND in the germline V gene (reference sequence). CDR3 loop: CASSIGRGPTQPQHF. CDR3 sequence (DNA): TGTGCCAGTAGTATCGGCAGGGGGCCCACTCAGCCCCAGCATTTT.

The V gene is TRBV6-5, the J gene TRBJ1-1, with 7 bases that match TRBD1. The germline gives CDR1 MNHEY, CDR2 SVGAGI. This CDR3 has 12 amino acids. Trimming took 4 bases from V and 7 from J; bases not matched to a gene: 3. The CDR3 DNA reads TGTGCCAGCAGTTGGGGGACAGATGAAGCTTTCTTT. Protein: CASSWGTDEAFF.

V and J are TRBV18 and TRBJ2-1; 7 bases match TRBD1. The germline V gene encodes CDR1 KGHSH and CDR2 LQKENI. With 4 bases clipped from V and 9 bases from J, the junction kept 6 bases outside the gene matches. The CDR3 totals 13 residues. The CDR3, as DNA: TGTGCCAGCTCACTACAGGGGAAGGGTGAGCAGTTCTTC. This sequence encodes CASSLQGKGEQFF.

The chain uses TRBV10-1 and TRBJ2-2, with TRBD1 matching over 8 bases. This CDR3 has 15 residues. CDR1 is WNHNN and CDR2 is SYGVQD in the germline V gene (reference sequence). V lost 6 bases and J lost 1; bases outside the gene matches: 4. The CDR3 reads CASSHGTGNTGELFF. The DNA of the CDR3 is TGCGCCAGCAGCCACGGGACAGGGAACACCGGGGAGCTGTTTTTT.

This clone has only one observation. The CDR3 loop reads CASRLPLTDTQYF. The CDR3 bases are TGTGCCAGCAGACTGCCACTCACAGATACGCAGTATTTT. The chain is built from TRBV7-9 and TRBJ2-3; D uncertain. CDR1 is SEHNR and CDR2 is FQNEAQ in the germline V gene (reference sequence). Trimming took 6 bases from V and 2 from J, leaving 9 bases between them. CDR3 length: 13 amino acids.

J is TRBJ1-1 and V is TRBV7-6; 7 bases are a match to TRBD1. The CDR3 is 14 amino acids. J was trimmed by 8 bases and V by 0 bases; bases with no gene match: 6. CDR1 and CDR2 (germline): SGHVS, FNYEAQ. The CDR3 nucleotides read TGTGCCAGCAGCTTAGCGTCGGGACAGTCCGAAGCTTTCTTT. Translated: CASSLASGQSEAFF.

The gene calls are TRBV19 and TRBJ2-1; the match to TRBD2 covers 10 bases. Per the germline V gene, CDR1 is LNHDA and CDR2 is SQIVND (reference sequence). V lost 4 bases to trimming and J lost 4 bases; unmatched junction nucleotides: 4. This CDR3 region has 15 residues. CDR3 protein: CASSTLLAGYNEQFF. CDR3 bases: TGTGCCAGTAGTACCCTACTAGCGGGATACAATGAGCAGTTCTTC.

The V gene is TRBV11-1, the J gene TRBJ2-1; 10 nucleotides align to TRBD1. With V trimmed by 5 bases and J by 3 bases, 13 bases remained unmatched. Germline V gives CDR1 SGHAT, CDR2 FQDESV (reference sequence). This CDR3 comprises 18 residues. The CDR3 spells CASSSPGQGLAHYNEQFF. DNA for the CDR3: TGTGCCAGCAGCAGCCCGGGACAGGGGCTAGCCCACTACAATGAGCAGTTCTTC.

The CDR3 DNA follows: TGTGCCAGCACCGGGACTGGCACCGGGGAGCTGTTTTTT. Translated, it gives CASTGTGTGELFF. The chain recombines TRBV2 with TRBJ2-2; a possible D gene is TRBD2 (6 bases). The CDR3 spans 13 residues. The V and J ends lost 7 bases and 4 bases respectively, with 10 bases between them. Germline V gene data show CDR1 as SNHLY and CDR2 as FYNNEI.

This rearrangement joins TRBV27 to TRBJ2-7; weak D call: TRBD1 (6 bases). This CDR3 contains 13 residues. In germline, CDR1 is MNHEY, CDR2 SMNVEV (reference sequence). With 3 bases removed from V and 4 bases from J, the gap between germline ends came to 10 bases. CDR3 in DNA: TGTGCCAGCAGTTTCCGTAGGGGGTACGAGCAGTACTTC. This encodes CASSFRRGYEQYF.

The chain combines TRBV9 with TRBJ1-4; 10 positions match TRBD1. Germline assignment: CDR1 SGDLS and CDR2 YYNGEE. This CDR3 spans 16 amino acids. With V trimmed by 4 bases and J by 10 bases, 13 bases remained unmatched. CDR3 in DNA: TGTGCCAGCAGCCCCCGACAGGGGGCTTCGATACGAAAACTGTTTTTT. Translating gives CASSPRQGASIRKLFF. The entire variable domain, with the rest obtained from reference TRBV9 and TRBJ1-4, is as follows: DSGVTQTPKHLITATGQRVTLRCSPRSGDLSVYWYQQSLDQGLQFLIQYYNGEERAKGNILERFSAQQFPDLHSELNLSSLELGDSALYFCASSPRQGASIRKLFFGSGTQLSVL.

The rearrangement joins TRBV15 to TRBJ2-7; D unclear. Germline CDR1 and CDR2: LNHNV and YYDKDF (reference sequence). CDR3 length: 14 amino acids. V was clipped by 1 base and J by 2 bases, with 9 bases between them. The CDR3, as DNA: TGTGCCACCAGCAGAGTTCAAGGAACCTACGAGCAGTACTTC. As protein: CATSRVQGTYEQYF.

This rearrangement joins TRBV11-2 to TRBJ2-1, with 8 nucleotides matching TRBD2. With V trimmed by 5 bases and J by 4 bases, 10 bases remained unmatched. CDR1 SGHAT and CDR2 FQNNGV come from the germline V gene. The CDR3 covers 16 residues. The CDR3 DNA sequence: TGTGCCAGCAGCGCCCGGTTAGCGGGGACTTACAATGAGCAGTTCTTC. Protein sequence: CASSARLAGTYNEQFF.

V usage is TRBV4-1 and J usage is TRBJ2-1; 7 nucleotides align to TRBD2. In germline, CDR1 is MGHRA, CDR2 YSYEKL. The CDR3 is made up of 16 amino acids. Germline trimming cut 0 bases from V and 4 bases from J; bases unmatched to any gene: 6. CDR3: CASSQDRTSAYNEQFF. The DNA for the CDR3 is TGCGCCAGCAGCCAAGATAGAACTAGCGCATACAATGAGCAGTTCTTC.

The chain carries TRBV19 and TRBJ2-7; TRBD2 aligns across 9 bases. The CDR3 loop spans 15 amino acids. Germline V gene sequence: CDR1 LNHDA, CDR2 SQIVND (reference sequence). The J segment lost 2 bases and the V segment lost 3 bases, leaving 5 bases of the junction unmatched. Written as DNA, the CDR3 is TGTGCCAGTAGTATGGTGTCTAGCGGGACCTACGAGCAGTACTTC. Translated: CASSMVSSGTYEQYF.

The CDR3 bases are TGCGCCAGCAGTGAACAGGGAGCTCTCCATGAGCAGTTCTTC. This encodes CASSEQGALHEQFF. The chain has TRBV10-1 and TRBJ2-1, with D possibly being TRBD1 (6 bases). The ends were cut back, 3 bases at V and 8 bases at J, with 14 bases in the middle. CDR1 and CDR2 from the germline V gene are WNHNN and SYGVQD (reference sequence). The CDR3 has 14 amino acids.

The chain is built from TRBV7-9 and TRBJ2-1; D perhaps matches TRBD1 (5 bases). V was shortened by 0 bases and J by 6 bases, with 9 bases between the two germline ends. Germline values: CDR1 SEHNR, CDR2 FQNEAQ (reference sequence). The CDR3 contains 14 residues. For the CDR3, the DNA is TGTGCCAGCAGCTTAGCGCCGACAGCCAATGAGCAGTTCTTC. It yields the protein CASSLAPTANEQFF.

V is TRBV19 and J is TRBJ2-1; 7 bases are a match to TRBD1. Trimming removed 3 bases from V and 5 bases from J; junction bases left unmatched: 10. The CDR3 covers 16 residues. Germline V gives CDR1 LNHDA, CDR2 SQIVND (reference sequence). The CDR3: CASSIHGTALDNEQFF. The CDR3 region has the DNA TGTGCCAGTAGTATTCATGGGACAGCTTTGGACAATGAGCAGTTCTTC. The whole variable domain, filled in from reference TRBV19 and TRBJ2-1, reads DGGITQSPKYLFRKEGQNVTLSCEQNLNHDAMYWYRQDPGQGLRLIYYSQIVNDFQKGDIAEGYSVSREKKESFPLTVTSAQKNPTAFYLCASSIHGTALDNEQFFGPGTRLTVL.

The chain couples TRBV29-1 to TRBJ1-2; D might be TRBD1 (6 bases). Germline CDR1 SQVTM, CDR2 ANQGSEA. This CDR3 is built from 12 residues. Trimming cost V 3 bases and J 4 bases, with 9 bases left between them. As DNA, the CDR3 is TGCAGCGTTGAGAGGGGGACCTATGGCTACACCTTC. Protein sequence: CSVERGTYGYTF.

J is TRBJ1-4 and V is TRBV11-2, with unresolved D. Trimming cost V 0 bases and J 8 bases, with 13 bases left between them. Per the germline V gene, CDR1 is SGHAT and CDR2 is FQNNGV. The CDR3 runs to 15 residues. CDR3 sequence (DNA): TGTGCCAGCAGCTTAGATCGGAAACTAGACGAAAAACTGTTTTTT. This codes for CASSLDRKLDEKLFF.

In its sample, this clone was seen once. The chain has TRBV5-4 and TRBJ2-3; TRBD2 matches 11 bases. The CDR3 is 16 residues long. V lost 0 bases, J lost 7 bases, and 7 bases stayed unmatched. Germline assignment: CDR1 SGHNT and CDR2 YYREEE (reference sequence). Here the CDR3 reads CASSLEYGTSGYTQYF. The CDR3 DNA reads as TGTGCCAGCAGCTTGGAGTACGGGACTAGCGGTTATACGCAGTATTTT.

The genes are TRBV7-8 and TRBJ2-2; TRBD2 aligns across 9 bases. This CDR3 is built from 17 residues. Germline assignment: CDR1 SGHVS and CDR2 FQNEAQ. With V trimmed by 2 bases and J by 5 bases, 9 bases remained unmatched. This CDR3 reads CASSLMGLAAGTGELFF. The CDR3 bases are TGTGCCAGCAGCTTAATGGGACTAGCCGCAGGGACCGGGGAGCTGTTTTTT.

The V and J genes are TRBV25-1 and TRBJ1-4, with D possibly being TRBD1 (5 bases). V was cut by 6 bases and J by 7 bases, with 15 bases left in between. CDR1 and CDR2 from the germline V gene are MGHDK and SYGVNS. This CDR3 comprises 14 residues. CDR3 in amino acids: CASSNGGAGEKLFF. The CDR3 coding sequence is TGTGCCAGCAGCAACGGAGGGGCGGGTGAAAAACTGTTTTTT.

The V call is TRBV7-8, the J call TRBJ1-3; 10 bases agree with TRBD1. CDR1 is SGHVS, CDR2 FQNEAQ, per germline. V lost 1 base, J lost 0 bases, and 0 bases stayed unmatched. The CDR3 is 16 amino acids. The CDR3 loop reads CASSLGTGGSGNTIYF. The CDR3 coding sequence is TGTGCCAGCAGCTTAGGGACAGGGGGCTCTGGAAACACCATATATTTT.

The J gene is TRBJ1-5, the V gene TRBV30, with 7 bases matching TRBD1. Germline V CDR1 and CDR2: GTSNPN, SVGIG (reference sequence). V shed 3 bases and J 9 bases; nucleotides not matched to a gene: 8. There are 13 residues in the CDR3. DNA of the CDR3: TGTGCCTGGAGGGGAGGGGGCTTAGGGCCCCAGCATTTT. This sequence encodes CAWRGGGLGPQHF.

The CDR3 DNA reads TGTGCCAGCAGCTTTCCACCATTCGCGGGAGTTGAGACCCAGTACTTC. The encoded protein is CASSFPPFAGVETQYF. The V gene is TRBV11-3, the J gene TRBJ2-5, with 7 bases that match TRBD2. Germline V CDR1 and CDR2: SGHNT, YENEEA. Unmatched junction bases numbered 12, after V lost 3 bases and J lost 5 bases. The CDR3 is made up of 16 amino acids.